This TCR beta chain comes out of a study of tumor-infiltrating lymphocytes in localized non-small cell lung cancer. In the study overall: Some samples were collected after neoadjuvant chemotherapy; smokers, never-smokers and several histologies were included. Resected tumor was paired with non-adjacent uninvolved lung from the same patient.

Assay used: immunoSEQ multiplex PCR; TCRdb lists only in-frame clones, some missing. There are around 16,000 clones in the sample; 45% to 50% occur only once, and about 17% lies in the top ten. The V gene's germline CDR1 is SGHDT and CDR2 YYEEEE. The CDR3 has 13 residues. V was shortened by 4 bases and J by 8 bases, with 12 bases between the two germline ends. V usage is TRBV5-6 and J usage is TRBJ1-4, with D possibly being TRBD1 (5 bases). The specimen sequenced was lung tumor tissue. This TCR was sampled from a human donor with non-small cell lung cancer. The CDR3 spells CASSAGTSEKLFF. As DNA, the CDR3 is TGTGCCAGCAGCGCCGGGACGTCCGAAAAACTGTTTTTT.